This T cell receptor (beta chain) was captured in a study of T cell responses to AZD1222 COVID-19 vaccine. Points from the study as a whole: White British people made up most donors, females outnumbered males, and clonal diversity was possibly underestimated. Spike-wide vaccine-associated CD4 TCRs dominated at 160-218 and 743-854. Every sample of the repertoires postdated the peak T cell response. A rise in Spike-specific TCR breadth and depth followed two AZD1222 doses.

Only in-frame clones appear in the TCRdb table, and some are missing; sequencing was by immunoSEQ multiplex PCR. The data show 85,000 to 120,000 clones, approximately 84% seen once. A note on this clone: The antigen is not known.

This CDR3 has 17 residues. Germline CDR1 and CDR2: KGHDR and SFDVKD. Trimming stripped 0 bases from V and 2 bases from J, with 12 bases between. The V call is TRBV24-1, the J call TRBJ2-2, with D possibly matching TRBD1 (6 bases). The receptor comes from an adult in good health. The specimen was peripheral blood, collected on day 0 of AZD1222 vaccination. This chain's CDR3 is CATSDLQQGPNTGELFF. CDR3 DNA sequence: TGTGCCACCAGTGATTTGCAGCAGGGGCCTAACACCGGGGAGCTGTTTTTT.